This T cell receptor (beta chain) derives from a study of blood T cell repertoires in COVID-19 (dated by TCRdb to about 2020). As for the study more broadly: Collaborator samples came from the United States, Italy and Spain and covered acute and convalescent phases of COVID-19. The material from the prospective study consisted of cDNA or gDNA derived from T cells, B-cell-depleted T cells, or PBMCs. Deeply sampled blood TCRbeta repertoires from subjects exposed to, actively infected with, or recovered from COVID-19 were included in the dataset. A freely available public database, intended as a resource for researchers studying the immune response to SARS-CoV-2, is where the repertoires were released. The samples were drawn from the first 160 participants of the ongoing ImmuneRACE study and from 1,200 or so subjects provided by 6 global collaborators. Sample metadata almost always included a de-identified subject ID, COVID-19 status, age in years and sex. Where available, HLA class I and class II types were obtained from metadata supplied by the sample provider rather than from assay-based typing. Findings and caveats that apply to the study as a whole: The amount of clinical and demographic metadata varied by source and participant and was provided uncurated.

On this clone: Its antigen remains unidentified. No base quality values were provided; no much bigger clone lies one nucleotide off.

The immunoSEQ Assay, a bias-controlled multiplex PCR, was used to amplify TCRbeta CDR3 regions from genomic DNA. Per the authors' processing: Within the assay, amplification of reference gene primers was used to estimate how many nucleated cells each sample contained. To quantify the absolute abundance of each unique TCRbeta CDR3 rearrangement, sequence reads were collapsed and filtered. For each sample, productive Simpson clonality was calculated as the square root of Simpson's diversity index over productive rearrangements. The immuneACCESS repertoire file appears here via TCRdb, limited to in-frame rearrangements. These files lack a portion of the clones; in checked studies, under half of the deficit traces to unresolved V genes, and the cause of the others is not known. Clonal size and the V and J genes are those of that table, whereas D and trimming came from the DNA. The sample has roughly 15,000 clones on record, roughly 84% of them singletons. The ten largest make up under 35% of the sample.

The CDR3 spans 13 residues, from the cysteine through the phenylalanine. The only DNA kept is the CDR3, 39 bases in frame from the first base. Taken from the germline V gene, the CDR1 and CDR2 loops are MNHEY and SVGAGI. The V end gives up 2 bases and the J end 9 bases, leaving 4 bases in the junction not matched to a gene. The collaborating institutions used their own protocols to collect whole blood in K2EDTA tubes. Collaborator samples were shipped for TCRbeta analysis as frozen whole blood, isolated PBMCs, or DNA extracted from either sample type. Recombination linked TRBV6-5 to TRBJ2-1; 7 bases in the junction line up with TRBD1. The receptor was isolated from a middle-aged man with active COVID-19. Sequencing was done on a sample of peripheral blood. The DNA sequence reads TGTGCCAGCAGTTACGAGGGGGCGGGTGAGCAGTTCTTC. This translates into CASSYEGAGEQFF.